This T cell receptor (beta chain) was found in a study of shared clonotypes between healthy human individuals. As to this clone: At the DNA level, this CDR3 is encoded by other sequences in the same sample as well.

Profiled with immunoSEQ multiplex PCR; TCRdb holds only in-frame clones, not every one. This sample has hundreds of thousands of clones, with almost 97% found just once. This CDR3 comprises 15 residues. V lost 0 bases and J lost 2; bases outside the gene matches: 0. CDR1 is SGHRS, CDR2 YFSETQ, per germline. The TCR originated in a woman in her thirties in good health. The chain links TRBV5-1 to TRBJ2-1; 9 bases are a match to TRBD2. Material for sequencing was naive CD4+ T cells sorted from blood. The subset denotes: CD45RA+ positively selected. The CDR3 protein is CASSLASGAYNEQFF. The CDR3 region has the DNA TGCGCCAGCAGCTTGGCTAGCGGGGCCTACAATGAGCAGTTCTTC.